Reported below is one T cell receptor beta chain. The germline gives CDR1 SGHAT, CDR2 FQNNGV. With 4 bases clipped from V and 4 bases from J, the junction kept 5 bases outside the gene matches. This CDR3 spans 15 amino acids. The data originate from a study of T cell changes during pregnancy in multiple sclerosis. TCRdb keeps only in-frame clones here, not all; method: immunoSEQ multiplex PCR. The repertoire holds 60,000 to 75,000 clones, with 92% as singletons. V gene TRBV11-2 combines with J gene TRBJ2-1, with 9 bases that match TRBD1. The input for sequencing was peripheral blood, taken in the second trimester of pregnancy. The clonotype comes from a female donor with multiple sclerosis, enrolled in a pregnancy study. As DNA, the CDR3 is TGTGCCAGCAGCTCCACAGGGGGCGTTTACAATGAGCAGTTCTTC. Protein product: CASSSTGGVYNEQFF.